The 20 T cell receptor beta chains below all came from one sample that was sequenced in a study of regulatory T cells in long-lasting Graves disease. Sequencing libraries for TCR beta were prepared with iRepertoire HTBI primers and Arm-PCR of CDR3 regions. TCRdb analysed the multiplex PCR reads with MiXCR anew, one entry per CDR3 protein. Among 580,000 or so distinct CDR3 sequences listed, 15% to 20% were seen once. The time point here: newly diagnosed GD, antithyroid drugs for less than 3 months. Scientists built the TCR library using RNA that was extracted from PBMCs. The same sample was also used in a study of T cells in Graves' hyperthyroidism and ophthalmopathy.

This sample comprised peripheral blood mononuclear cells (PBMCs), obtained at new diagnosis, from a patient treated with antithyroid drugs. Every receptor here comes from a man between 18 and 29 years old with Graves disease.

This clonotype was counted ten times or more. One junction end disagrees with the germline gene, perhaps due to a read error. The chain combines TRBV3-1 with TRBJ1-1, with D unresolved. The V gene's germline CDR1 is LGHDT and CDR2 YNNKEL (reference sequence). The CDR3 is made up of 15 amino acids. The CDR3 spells CASSQDALLNTEAFF. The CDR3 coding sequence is TGCGCCAGCAGCCAAGACGCCCTGTTGAACACTGAAGCTTTCTTT. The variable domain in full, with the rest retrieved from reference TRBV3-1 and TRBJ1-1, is DTAVSQTPKYLVTQMGNDKSIKCEQNLGHDTMYWYKQDSKKFLKIMFSYNNKELIINETVPNRFSPKSPDKAHLNLHINSLELGDSAVYFCASSQDALLNTEAFFGQGTRLTVV.

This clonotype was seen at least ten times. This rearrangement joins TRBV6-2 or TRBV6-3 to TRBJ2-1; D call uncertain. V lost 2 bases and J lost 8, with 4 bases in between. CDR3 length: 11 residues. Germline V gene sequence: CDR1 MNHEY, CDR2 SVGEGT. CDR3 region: CASSYRYEQFF. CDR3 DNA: TGTGCCAGCAGTTACCGGTATGAGCAGTTCTTC.

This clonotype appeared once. The CDR3 here is CASMGWSGRAGGNEQFF. CDR3 sequence (DNA): TGTGCCAGCATGGGTTGGAGCGGGAGGGCCGGGGGTAATGAGCAGTTCTTC. The chain has TRBV25-1 and TRBJ2-1, with 10 bases that match TRBD2. The germline V gene has CDR1 MGHDK and CDR2 SYGVNS. The V and J ends lost 7 bases and 7 bases, in that order; junction bases with no gene match: 16. The CDR3 consists of 17 residues.

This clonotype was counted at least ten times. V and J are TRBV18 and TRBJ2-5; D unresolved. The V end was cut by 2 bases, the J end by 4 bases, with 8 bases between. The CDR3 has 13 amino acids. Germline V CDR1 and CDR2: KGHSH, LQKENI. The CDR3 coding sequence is TGTGCCAGCTCACCAACGGCCGCAGAGACCCAGTACTTC. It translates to CASSPTAAETQYF.

The CDR3 sequence: CASSLGRHPNTEAFF. The CDR3 DNA is TGTGCCAGCAGCTTAGGTCGACACCCGAACACTGAAGCTTTCTTT. The rearrangement joins TRBV7-8 to TRBJ1-1; D remains ambiguous. Trimming pared 1 base from V and 1 base from J, leaving 10 bases between. Per germline, CDR1 SGHVS and CDR2 FQNEAQ. The CDR3 spans 15 residues.

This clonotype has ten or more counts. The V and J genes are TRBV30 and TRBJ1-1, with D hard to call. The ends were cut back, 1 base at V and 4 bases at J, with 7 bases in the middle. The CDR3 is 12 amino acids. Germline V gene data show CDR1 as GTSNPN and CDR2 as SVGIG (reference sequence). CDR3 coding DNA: TGTGCCTGGAGTGGGGTGCCCACTGAAGCTTTCTTT. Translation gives CAWSGVPTEAFF.

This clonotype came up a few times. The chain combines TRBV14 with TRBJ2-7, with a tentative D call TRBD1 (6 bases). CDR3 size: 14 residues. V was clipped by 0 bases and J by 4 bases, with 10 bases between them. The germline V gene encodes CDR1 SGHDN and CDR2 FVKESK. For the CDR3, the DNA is TGTGCCAGCAGCCAAGAGGGGACATCGTACGAGCAGTACTTC. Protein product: CASSQEGTSYEQYF.

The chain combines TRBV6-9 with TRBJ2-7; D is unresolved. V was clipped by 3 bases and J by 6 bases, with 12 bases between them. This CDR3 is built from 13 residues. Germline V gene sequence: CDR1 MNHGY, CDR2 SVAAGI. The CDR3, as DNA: TGTGCCAGCAGTTACTTCGATTCGCCCGAGCAGTACTTC. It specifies CASSYFDSPEQYF.

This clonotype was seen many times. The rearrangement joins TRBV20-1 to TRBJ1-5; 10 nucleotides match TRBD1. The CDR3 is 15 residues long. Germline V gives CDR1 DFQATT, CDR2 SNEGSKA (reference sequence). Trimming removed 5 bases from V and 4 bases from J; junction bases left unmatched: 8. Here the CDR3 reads CSAHPGTGANQPQHF. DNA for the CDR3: TGCAGTGCTCACCCCGGGACAGGGGCGAATCAGCCCCAGCATTTT.

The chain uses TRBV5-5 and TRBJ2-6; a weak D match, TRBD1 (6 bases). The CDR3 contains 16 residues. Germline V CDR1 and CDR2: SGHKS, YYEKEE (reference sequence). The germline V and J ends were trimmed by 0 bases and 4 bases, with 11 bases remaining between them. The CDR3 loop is CASSLAQGSGANVLTF. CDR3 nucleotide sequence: TGTGCCAGCAGCTTGGCCCAGGGGTCAGGGGCCAACGTCCTGACTTTC.

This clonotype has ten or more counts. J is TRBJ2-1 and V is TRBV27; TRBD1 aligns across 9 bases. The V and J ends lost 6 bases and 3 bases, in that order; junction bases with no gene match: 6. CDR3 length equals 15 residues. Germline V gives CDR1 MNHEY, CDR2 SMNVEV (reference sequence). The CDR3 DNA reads TGTGCCAGCAGCTTGGGACAGGGACACTACAATGAGCAGTTCTTC. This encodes CASSLGQGHYNEQFF.

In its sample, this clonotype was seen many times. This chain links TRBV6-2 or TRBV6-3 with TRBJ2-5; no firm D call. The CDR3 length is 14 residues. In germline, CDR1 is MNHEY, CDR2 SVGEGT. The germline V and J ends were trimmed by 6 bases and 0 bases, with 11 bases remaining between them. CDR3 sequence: CASRPPPYQETQYF. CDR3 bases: TGTGCCAGCAGACCCCCTCCGTACCAAGAGACCCAGTACTTC.

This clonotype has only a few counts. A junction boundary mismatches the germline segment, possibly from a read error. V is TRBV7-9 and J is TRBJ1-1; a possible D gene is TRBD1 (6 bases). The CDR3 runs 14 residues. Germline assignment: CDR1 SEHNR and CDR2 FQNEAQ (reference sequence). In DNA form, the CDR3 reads TGTGCCAACAGCTTAGGAGGGGGGTTCACTGAAGCTTTCTTT. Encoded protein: CANSLGGGFTEAFF.

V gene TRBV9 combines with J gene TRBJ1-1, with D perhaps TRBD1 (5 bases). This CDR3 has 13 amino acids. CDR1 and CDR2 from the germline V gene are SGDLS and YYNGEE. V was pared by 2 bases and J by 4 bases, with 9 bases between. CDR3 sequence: CASSVGGLTEAFF. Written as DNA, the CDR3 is TGTGCCAGCAGCGTGGGGGGACTCACTGAAGCTTTCTTT.

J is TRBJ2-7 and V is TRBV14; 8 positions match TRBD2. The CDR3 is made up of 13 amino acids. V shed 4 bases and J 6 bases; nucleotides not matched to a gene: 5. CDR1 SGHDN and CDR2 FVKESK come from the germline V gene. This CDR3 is CASSLGGTSEQYF. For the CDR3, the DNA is TGTGCCAGCAGCCTAGGAGGGACTAGCGAGCAGTACTTC.

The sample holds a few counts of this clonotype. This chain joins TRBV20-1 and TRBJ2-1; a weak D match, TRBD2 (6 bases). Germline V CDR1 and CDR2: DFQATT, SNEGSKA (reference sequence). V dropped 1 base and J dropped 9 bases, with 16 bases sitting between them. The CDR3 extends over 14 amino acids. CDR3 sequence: CSARGDGSGGEQFF. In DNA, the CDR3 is TGCAGTGCTAGAGGTGACGGGAGTGGCGGTGAGCAGTTCTTC.

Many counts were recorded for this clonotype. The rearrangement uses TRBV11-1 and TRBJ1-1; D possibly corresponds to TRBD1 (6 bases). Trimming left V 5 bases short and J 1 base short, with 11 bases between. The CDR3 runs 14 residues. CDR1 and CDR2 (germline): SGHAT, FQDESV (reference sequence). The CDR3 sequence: CASSNRAANTEAFF. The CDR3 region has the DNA TGTGCCAGCAGCAACAGGGCCGCGAACACTGAAGCTTTCTTT.

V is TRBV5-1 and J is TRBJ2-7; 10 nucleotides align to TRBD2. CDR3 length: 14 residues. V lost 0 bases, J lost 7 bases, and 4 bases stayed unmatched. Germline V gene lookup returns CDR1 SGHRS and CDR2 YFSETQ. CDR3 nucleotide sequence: TGCGCCAGCAGCTTGGGGGGACTAGCGCTAGAGCAGTACTTC. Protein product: CASSLGGLALEQYF.

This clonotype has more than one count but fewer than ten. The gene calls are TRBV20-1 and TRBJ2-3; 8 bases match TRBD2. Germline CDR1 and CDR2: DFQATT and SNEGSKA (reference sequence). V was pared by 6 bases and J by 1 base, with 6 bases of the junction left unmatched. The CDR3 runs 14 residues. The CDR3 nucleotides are TGCAGTGCCCCCCCTAGCGGGCGCACAGATACGCAGTATTTT. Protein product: CSAPPSGRTDTQYF.

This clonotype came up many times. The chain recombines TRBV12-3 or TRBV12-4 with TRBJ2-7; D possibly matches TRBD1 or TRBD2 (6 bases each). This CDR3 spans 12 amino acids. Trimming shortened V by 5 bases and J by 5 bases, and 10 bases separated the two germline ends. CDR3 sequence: CASSQGGNEQYF. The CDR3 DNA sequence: TGTGCCAGCAGTCAAGGGGGGAACGAGCAGTACTTC.